Each of the 26 T cell receptor beta chains below was sequenced from the same sample in a study of shared clonotypes between healthy human individuals. Assay: immunoSEQ multiplex PCR; the TCRdb copy retains only in-frame clones and omits some. The data hold 550,000 to 800,000 clones, with less than 95% observed a single time. Sequences were obtained from memory CD8+ T cells from PBMCs. Subset denoted: CD45RO+ cells pooled with CCR7-negative TemRA cells. The origin of the receptors is a man in his late teens or twenties in good health. Some clones in this sample may be carry-over from other donors' samples.

The chain is built from TRBV6-5 and TRBJ2-1; D is ambiguous. The germline gives CDR1 MNHEY, CDR2 SVGAGI. V gave up 6 bases and J gave up 0 bases, with 12 bases separating them. The CDR3 covers 15 residues. For the CDR3, the DNA is TGTGCCAGCAGAGTCAAAAGGAGCTCCTACAATGAGCAGTTCTTC. Protein sequence: CASRVKRSSYNEQFF.

The V call is TRBV4-2, the J call TRBJ2-7; 10 bases line up with TRBD2. The J segment lost 0 bases and the V segment lost 2 bases, leaving 10 bases of the junction unmatched. The germline gives CDR1 LGHNA, CDR2 YNFKEQ. The CDR3 contains 18 residues. CDR3 residues: CASSQPFTGTSDSYEQYF. The CDR3 DNA is TGTGCCAGCAGCCAACCTTTCACCGGGACTAGCGACTCCTACGAGCAGTACTTC.

The rearrangement links TRBV13 to TRBJ2-7, with D perhaps assigned TRBD1 or TRBD2 (5 bases each). CDR1 is PRHDT and CDR2 is FYEKMQ in the germline V gene (reference sequence). The germline V and J ends were trimmed by 1 base and 3 bases, with 10 bases remaining between them. The CDR3 loop spans 14 amino acids. CDR3 in DNA: TGTGCCAGCAGCTTAGTTAGGGACCGCTACGAGCAGTACTTC. It encodes CASSLVRDRYEQYF.

The CDR3 sequence is CASSLLSGGNEQFF. CDR3 in DNA: TGTGCCAGCAGCTTACTGTCAGGGGGCAATGAGCAGTTCTTC. J is TRBJ2-1 and V is TRBV11-2; 7 bases map to TRBD1. Germline CDR1 reads SGHAT; CDR2 reads FQNNGV. The CDR3 consists of 14 residues. After removal of 2 bases from V and 6 bases from J, the junction contained 4 bases not matched to a gene.

The chain links TRBV18 to TRBJ1-2; D remains unclear. Looked up from germline, CDR1 is KGHSH and CDR2 is LQKENI. V gave up 2 bases and J gave up 1 base, with 11 bases separating them. The length of the CDR3 is 15 residues. CDR3 DNA sequence: TGTGCCAGCTCACCAGTGGGAGGGCTTAACTATGGCTACACCTTC. Its protein product is CASSPVGGLNYGYTF.

The chain has TRBV28 and TRBJ2-5; D may match TRBD1 or TRBD2 (6 bases each). The CDR3 loop spans 16 amino acids. Trimming removed 5 bases from V and 2 bases from J, with 18 bases in between. Per the germline V gene, CDR1 is MDHEN and CDR2 is SYDVKM. The CDR3 bases are TGTGCCAGCAGTGTTGGGAATAGGGGGACTCAAGAGACCCAGTACTTC. It encodes CASSVGNRGTQETQYF.

J is TRBJ1-2 and V is TRBV4-2; the D is unclear. V was clipped by 1 base and J by 4 bases, with 7 bases between them. Germline V gives CDR1 LGHNA, CDR2 YNFKEQ. The CDR3 loop spans 13 amino acids. CDR3 in amino acids: CASSQAGLYGYTF. The DNA for the CDR3 is TGTGCCAGCAGCCAAGCGGGTCTCTATGGCTACACCTTC.

The chain links TRBV11-2 to TRBJ1-1, with no clear D. In germline, CDR1 is SGHAT, CDR2 FQNNGV. Trimming removed 3 bases from V and 1 base from J, with 6 bases in between. The CDR3 runs to 13 residues. The CDR3 bases are TGTGCCAGCAGCTTCGCGGGGAACACTGAAGCTTTCTTT. Translation gives CASSFAGNTEAFF.

The rearrangement uses TRBV28 and TRBJ1-3; no definite D call. Germline CDR1 and CDR2: MDHEN and SYDVKM. Trimming shortened V by 9 bases and J by 0 bases, and 24 bases separated the two germline ends. The CDR3 runs to 18 residues. CDR3 bases: TGTGCCAGAAGGAAGTATAATGGCGTTAAACTCTCTGGAAACACCATATATTTT. As protein: CARRKYNGVKLSGNTIYF.

About this clone itself: At one of its ends the junction is not consistent with the germline gene, which may arise from a read error. The rearrangement uses TRBV27 and TRBJ2-1; 8 nucleotides agree with TRBD2. Germline V gene sequence: CDR1 MNHEY, CDR2 SMNVEV (reference sequence). This CDR3 comprises 16 residues. CDR3 residues: CASSSGAGAAYNEQFF. CDR3 bases: TGTGCCAGCAGTTCAGGAGCGGGAGCCGCCTATAATGAGCAGTTCTTC.

V is TRBV27 and J is TRBJ2-1; D is ambiguous. Germline V gene sequence: CDR1 MNHEY, CDR2 SMNVEV (reference sequence). The CDR3 extends over 12 amino acids. Trimming removed 6 bases at V and 9 bases at J, with 12 bases between. DNA for the CDR3: TGTGCCAGCAGCCACCGCTCTCTTGAGCAGTTCTTC. Translating it yields CASSHRSLEQFF.

This rearrangement joins TRBV27 to TRBJ1-1; TRBD1 agrees at 8 bases. The CDR3 totals 16 residues. The V gene's germline CDR1 is MNHEY and CDR2 SMNVEV (reference sequence). Trimming at V came to 8 bases and at J to 4 bases, leaving 15 bases not matched to a gene. As DNA, the CDR3 is TGTGCCAGCGCTCCAACCCGGGGGACAGGCCTCACTGAAGCTTTCTTT. Its translation: CASAPTRGTGLTEAFF.

This chain uses TRBV10-3 with TRBJ2-7, with 7 positions matching TRBD2. V trimming: 9 bases; J trimming: 4 bases; junction bases outside the gene matches: 6. Germline lookup yields CDR1 ENHRY and CDR2 SYGVKD. The length of the CDR3 is 12 residues. The CDR3 spells CAIGWDYYEQYF. The DNA of the CDR3 is TGTGCCATTGGATGGGACTATTACGAGCAGTACTTC.

The chain joins TRBV7-9 to TRBJ2-3; possibly TRBD1 for D (6 bases). Per germline, CDR1 SEHNR and CDR2 FQNEAQ (reference sequence). V shed 4 bases and J shed 3 bases, with 8 bases lying between them. The CDR3 is 13 amino acids. The chain's CDR3 is CASSSRGTDTQYF. CDR3 DNA: TGTGCCAGCAGCTCCAGGGGTACAGATACGCAGTATTTT.

As regards this clone: Other DNA sequences from this sample encode an identical CDR3 as well. This rearrangement joins TRBV7-8 to TRBJ2-1; the D is unclear. Trimming left V 4 bases short and J 5 bases short, with 6 bases between. This CDR3 has 12 residues. Germline CDR1 is SGHVS and CDR2 is FQNEAQ. The chain's CDR3 is CASSSRDNEQFF. The CDR3 DNA reads as TGTGCCAGCAGCTCACGGGACAATGAGCAGTTCTTC.

This chain links TRBV19 with TRBJ1-4; D is perhaps TRBD1 (5 bases). The V end was cut by 10 bases, the J end by 3 bases, with 12 bases between. The germline gives CDR1 LNHDA, CDR2 SQIVND (reference sequence). This CDR3 is built from 13 residues. As DNA, the CDR3 is TGTGCCACTAACAGGAGCCCTAATGAAAAACTGTTTTTT. It translates to CATNRSPNEKLFF.

This chain connects TRBV7-9 to TRBJ2-7; 7 nucleotides align to TRBD1. The CDR3 extends over 15 amino acids. Looked up from germline, CDR1 is SEHNR and CDR2 is FQNEAQ (reference sequence). V shed 5 bases and J 3 bases; nucleotides not matched to a gene: 10. The CDR3 nucleotides read TGTGCCAGCAGCCCATCCGGGACAGTGGTCTACGAGCAGTACTTC. It is translated as CASSPSGTVVYEQYF.

This clone was observed once. The CDR3 DNA sequence: TGTGCCAGCAGTTTATGGGCGGGACAGTCGACCCAGTACTTC. This codes for CASSLWAGQSTQYF. The rearrangement joins TRBV28 to TRBJ2-5; D may be TRBD1 (7 bases). The CDR3 length is 14 residues. Germline V gene sequence: CDR1 MDHEN, CDR2 SYDVKM. V was pared by 0 bases and J by 7 bases, with 12 bases between.

The V call is TRBV19, the J call TRBJ1-1; D unresolved. The CDR3 has 15 residues. With 7 bases removed from V and 1 base from J, the gap between germline ends came to 16 bases. Germline V gene data show CDR1 as LNHDA and CDR2 as SQIVND (reference sequence). CDR3 coding DNA: TGTGCCAGTAAAGAGTCCCACCTTGAGAACACTGAAGCTTTCTTT. Amino acid sequence: CASKESHLENTEAFF.

The CDR3 sequence: CATQGDYGQPQHF. CDR3 nucleotide sequence: TGTGCCACACAGGGGGATTACGGTCAGCCCCAGCATTTT. The rearrangement links TRBV28 to TRBJ1-5; 8 nucleotides align to TRBD1. This CDR3 has 13 residues. The trim removed 10 bases at V and 6 bases at J, leaving 8 bases unmatched. The germline V gene encodes CDR1 MDHEN and CDR2 SYDVKM.

The CDR3 protein is CASSQLSTTQYF. The CDR3 nucleotides read TGTGCCAGCAGCCAGCTAAGTACTACGCAGTATTTT. The chain recombines TRBV14 with TRBJ2-3; no definite D call. Germline CDR1 SGHDN, CDR2 FVKESK. The V and J ends lost 3 bases and 8 bases respectively, with 9 bases between them. This CDR3 is built from 12 residues.

The chain carries TRBV1 and TRBJ2-6. TRBV1 is reported as a pseudogene. This CDR3 is 12 amino acids long. The CDR3 DNA follows: TGCACCAGCAGAAGTCGGGCCAACGTCCTGACTTTC. Translation: CTSRSRANVLTF.

The V call is TRBV4-1, the J call TRBJ2-7; 12 bases map to TRBD2. V shed 0 bases, J shed 3 bases, and the junction held 18 bases outside the gene matches. Germline assignment: CDR1 MGHRA and CDR2 YSYEKL. There are 21 residues in the CDR3. The CDR3, as DNA: TGCGCCAGCAGCCAAGAGATTTGGGCAGGAAACCGACTAGCGGGAGTCTACGAGCAGTACTTC. Translated, it gives CASSQEIWAGNRLAGVYEQYF.

J is TRBJ2-7 and V is TRBV7-2; D gene unclear. Germline V gene lookup returns CDR1 SGHTA and CDR2 FQGNSA. V gave up 3 bases and J gave up 12 bases, with 18 bases separating them. The CDR3 spans 13 residues. DNA for the CDR3: TGTGCCAGCAGCTTTGAGCCCGCGGCTAGGGTGTACTTC. Its protein is CASSFEPAARVYF.

This chain joins TRBV27 and TRBJ1-5; the match to TRBD1 covers 7 bases. This CDR3 contains 14 residues. V was clipped by 5 bases and J by 7 bases; unmatched bases: 8. CDR1 is MNHEY and CDR2 is SMNVEV in the germline V gene (reference sequence). The CDR3 region is CASSPRQGWQPQHF. CDR3 DNA sequence: TGTGCCAGCAGTCCCCGACAGGGATGGCAGCCCCAGCATTTT.

The chain joins TRBV5-4 to TRBJ2-5; 11 nucleotides align to TRBD1. The CDR3 runs to 16 residues. The germline CDR1 and CDR2 sequences are SGHNT and YYREEE (reference sequence). After removal of 0 bases from V and 3 bases from J, the junction contained 4 bases not matched to a gene. CDR3 residues: CASSLVGQGAKETQYF. The CDR3, as DNA: TGTGCCAGCAGCTTGGTTGGACAGGGGGCTAAAGAGACCCAGTACTTC.